This T cell receptor beta chain was obtained from a study of T-cell reconstitution after alpha-beta-depleted transplantation in children. As it was prepared, the TCRbeta library received unique molecular identifiers. TCRdb called the PCR reads again in MiXCR, with one record for every CDR3 protein. The sample yields approximately 630,000 distinct CDR3 sequences, around 14% seen once. Germline-derived CDR1 and CDR2 are DFQATT and SNEGSKA (reference sequence). This CDR3 is built from 14 residues. Trimming removed 3 bases from V and 5 bases from J, with 16 bases in between. The receptor's source is a girl aged 2 to 9 with congenital amegakaryocytic thrombocytopenia, due to receive a stem cell transplant. The chain joins TRBV20-1 to TRBJ1-2; D remains ambiguous. The sample in question was PBMCs, obtained before TCRalphabeta/CD19-depleted stem cell transplant. The CDR3 reads CSARGLEGGYGYTF. The CDR3, as DNA: TGCAGTGCTAGGGGCTTGGAGGGAGGGTATGGCTACACCTTC.